The sequence of this TCR beta chain was determined in a study of control samples from healthy donors and cancer patients. Clones were sequenced by immunoSEQ multiplex PCR, and TCRdb holds only the in-frame ones, with some missing. The data show some 78,000 clones, about 89% seen once. The germline V gene has CDR1 GTSNPN and CDR2 SVGIG (reference sequence). Trimming took 5 bases from V and 3 from J, leaving 23 bases between them. The CDR3 consists of 16 residues. The specimen was blood. This chain joins TRBV30 and TRBJ2-7; D assignment may be TRBD1 or TRBD2 (7 bases each). The receptor was isolated from a woman aged 60-75 years in good health. CDR3: CAWLRGGTAGLYEQYF. In nucleotides, the CDR3 is TGTGCCTGGCTCAGGGGAGGGACAGCGGGACTCTACGAGCAGTACTTC.